This T cell receptor beta chain was observed in a study of regulatory T cells in long-lasting Graves disease. iRepertoire HTBI primers and Arm-PCR of CDR3 regions built TCR beta libraries. A single record per CDR3 protein comes from TCRdb applying MiXCR to the multiplex PCR reads. Among 560,000 or so distinct CDR3 sequences, about 16% were seen once, and the ten largest hold about 11%. Germline lookup yields CDR1 SQVTM and CDR2 ANQGSEA. Trimming stripped 5 bases from V and 6 bases from J, with 22 bases between. The CDR3 runs to 15 residues. Time point described: newly diagnosed GD, antithyroid drugs for less than 3 months. Extracted RNA from PBMCs served as the source of the TCR library. This sample also appeared in a second study, on T cells in Graves' hyperthyroidism and ophthalmopathy.

Sequences were derived from peripheral blood mononuclear cells (PBMCs), sampled at new diagnosis, from a patient treated with antithyroid drugs. The chain recombines TRBV29-1 with TRBJ1-2, with a weak D call TRBD1 (5 bases). The origin of this receptor is a man younger than 30 with Graves disease. The CDR3 protein is CSVRLSGTPYDGYTF. The CDR3 nucleotides are TGCAGCGTTCGGCTTTCGGGGACTCCGTACGATGGCTACACCTTC.